The T cell receptor (beta chain) described here comes from a study of beta chain features in type 1 diabetes. Study-wide points: There was a moderate but significant shortening of TCRB CDR3s in all four CD4+ subsets of Type 1 diabetes patients.

This clone was observed a handful of times. Its antigen is still unknown. In germline, CDR1 is DFQATT, CDR2 SNEGSKA (reference sequence). The CDR3 has 11 amino acids. The V and J ends lost 6 bases and 5 bases respectively, with 11 bases between them. Reverse transcribing all isolated RNA meant expressed TCRB transcripts were sequenced. The data were produced by immunoSEQ multiplex PCR, yet TCRdb's version contains in-frame clones alone and is incomplete. In the table there are some 700,000 clones, roughly 13% of which are singletons. The rearrangement uses TRBV20-1 and TRBJ2-7; the D is unclear. Sequenced material: naive CD4+ T cells from blood. This sequence originates from a man aged 18-30 years with type 1 diabetes. In nucleotides, the CDR3 is TGCAGTGCCTCGACCACGGACGAGCAGTACTTC. Its translation is CSASTTDEQYF.